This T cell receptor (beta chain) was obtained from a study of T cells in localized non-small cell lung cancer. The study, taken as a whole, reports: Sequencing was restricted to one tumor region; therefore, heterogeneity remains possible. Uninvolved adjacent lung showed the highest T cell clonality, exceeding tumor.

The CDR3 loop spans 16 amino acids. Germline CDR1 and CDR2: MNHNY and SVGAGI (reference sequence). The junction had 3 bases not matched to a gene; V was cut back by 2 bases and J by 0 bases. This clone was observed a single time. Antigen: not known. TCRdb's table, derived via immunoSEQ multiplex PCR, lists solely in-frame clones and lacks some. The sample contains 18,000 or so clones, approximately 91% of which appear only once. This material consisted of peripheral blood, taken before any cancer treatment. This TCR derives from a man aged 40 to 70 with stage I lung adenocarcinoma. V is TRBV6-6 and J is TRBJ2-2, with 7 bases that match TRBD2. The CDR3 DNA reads TGTGCCAGCAGTTACGGGGGGGTGCCGAACACCGGGGAGCTGTTTTTT. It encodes CASSYGGVPNTGELFF.